Sequencing of this T cell receptor (beta chain) was carried out in a study of beta chain features in type 1 diabetes. Findings and caveats of the study: It was possible that PCR favored shorter templates, equally so in patients and controls.

In the case of this clone: Antigen unknown.

All of the isolated RNA was reverse transcribed, so expressed TCRB transcripts were sequenced. Only in-frame clones appear in the TCRdb table, and some are missing; sequencing was by immunoSEQ multiplex PCR. The sample records fewer than 350,000 clones, about 8% being singletons. Germline V gene data show CDR1 as ENHRY and CDR2 as SYGVKD. The V gene lost 2 bases and the J gene lost 2 bases, with 0 bases spanning the gap. The CDR3 has 11 residues. The TCR originated in a woman aged 18 to 35 in good health. This sequence joins TRBV10-3 and TRBJ1-2; unclear D gene. The sequencing input was central memory CD4+ T cells from blood. CDR3 sequence: CAISENYGYTF. For the CDR3, the DNA is TGTGCCATCAGTGAGAACTATGGCTACACCTTC.